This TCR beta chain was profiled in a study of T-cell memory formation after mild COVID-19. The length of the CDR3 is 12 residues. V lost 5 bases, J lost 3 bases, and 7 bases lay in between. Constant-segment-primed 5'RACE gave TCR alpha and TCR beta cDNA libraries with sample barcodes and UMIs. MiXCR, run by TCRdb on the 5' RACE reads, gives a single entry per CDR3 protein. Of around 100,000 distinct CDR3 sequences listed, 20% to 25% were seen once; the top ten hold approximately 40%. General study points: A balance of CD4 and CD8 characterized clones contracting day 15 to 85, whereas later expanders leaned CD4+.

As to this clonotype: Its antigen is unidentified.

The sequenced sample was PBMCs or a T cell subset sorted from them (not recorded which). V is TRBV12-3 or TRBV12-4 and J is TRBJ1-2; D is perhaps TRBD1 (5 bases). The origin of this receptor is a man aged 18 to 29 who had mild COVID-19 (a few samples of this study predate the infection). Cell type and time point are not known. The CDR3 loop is CASSMGDYGYTF. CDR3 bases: TGTGCCAGCAGTATGGGGGACTATGGCTACACCTTC.